A selection of T cell receptor beta chains follows, all from one sample in a study of shared clonotypes between healthy human individuals. TCRdb's table, derived via immunoSEQ multiplex PCR, lists solely in-frame clones and lacks some. The sample holds about 1 million clones, around 76% seen once. Material: memory CD4+ T cells sorted from blood. These receptors all stem from a man between 18 and 35 years old in good health. Both conserved end residues are part of each CDR3. The order of the fields is J gene, V gene, D gene, clone size, CDR3 DNA, CDR3 protein. A D gene is named only where the DNA matches it firmly. Expanded clones get a size class; other rows say once, few or many, or leave the size out.

TRBJ1-6 | TRBV2 | TRBD1 | few | TGTGCCAGCAGTGAACCACCAGGGGGCGTGAATTCACCCCTCCACTTT | CASSEPPGGVNSPLHF
TRBJ1-5 | TRBV4-3 | TRBD1 | . | TGCGCCAGCAGCCAAGGCAGGGGGCTTCGGGGTCAGCCCCAGCATTTT | CASSQGRGLRGQPQHF
TRBJ1-2 | TRBV6-1 | . | . | TGTGCCGGCGCCTTCCCTAACTATGGCTACACCTTC | CAGAFPNYGYTF
TRBJ2-1 | TRBV4-1 | . | . | TGCGCCAGCAGCCAAGCGCGGGGCTTCAACAATGAGCAGTTCTTC | CASSQARGFNNEQFF
TRBJ1-3 | TRBV27 | TRBD1 | . | TGTGCCAGCAGTAGGACAGGGGGCTCTGGAAACACCATATATTTT | CASSRTGGSGNTIYF
TRBJ1-1 | TRBV2 | . | . | TGTGCCAGCAGTGCGCAGGGTATTGGGCCAAACACTGAAGCTTTCTTT | CASSAQGIGPNTEAFF
TRBJ1-2 | TRBV28 | . | once | TGTGCCACCCGGACGTCGGAGGTCTATGGCTACACCTTC | CATRTSEVYGYTF
TRBJ1-2 | TRBV5-1 | TRBD1 | . | TGCGCCAGCAGCCCGGGACAGGCTGTACTCTATGGCTACACCTTC | CASSPGQAVLYGYTF
TRBJ2-5 | TRBV10-3 | . | . | TGTGCCATCAGGGAGATTGGTGAGACCCAGTACTTC | CAIREIGETQYF
TRBJ2-5 | TRBV5-6 | . | . | TGTGCCAGCAGCTTCAGGTCTGCCCAAGAGACCCAGTACTTC | CASSFRSAQETQYF
TRBJ1-5 | TRBV7-2 | . | . | TGTGCCAGCAGCTCGAACAATGACGTCCCACCCCAGCATTTT | CASSSNNDVPPQHF
TRBJ1-2 | TRBV28 | . | . | TGTGCCAGCGGCCCTCGGGGAGGATTTAGCCGCTACACCTTC | CASGPRGGFSRYTF
TRBJ2-1 | TRBV6-4 | TRBD2 | . | TGTGCCAGCAGTGAACTAGCGGGAGTCCCCAATGAGCAGTTCTTC | CASSELAGVPNEQFF
TRBJ2-2 | TRBV6-5 | . | . | TGTGCCACCCGCATGGGCGGGAACACCGGGGAGCTGTTTTTT | CATRMGGNTGELFF
TRBJ1-2 | TRBV28 | TRBD1 | . | TGTGCCAGCAGACCCCCGGGACAGGTTAACTATGGCTACACCTTC | CASRPPGQVNYGYTF
TRBJ2-3 | TRBV5-1 | . | once | TGCGCCAGCAGCTTGGATCCCGGCAGGGGTGGAGATACGCAGTATTTT | CASSLDPGRGGDTQYF
TRBJ1-4 | TRBV28 | . | once | TGTGCCAGCAGTTCCGCGGACAGCGGAAATGAAAAACTGTTTTTT | CASSSADSGNEKLFF
TRBJ1-2 | TRBV6-1 | . | . | TGTGCCAGCACCGAGACAGTTACCTATGGCTACACCTTC | CASTETVTYGYTF
TRBJ2-1 | TRBV18 | . | . | TGTGCCAGCTCACCACAGCGGGAGCAGTTCTTC | CASSPQREQFF
TRBJ2-2 | TRBV7-2 | . | . | TGTGCCAGCAGCTTATCAGGGGTGGGGACCGGGGAGCTGTTTTTT | CASSLSGVGTGELFF
TRBJ1-2 | TRBV19 | . | once | TGTGCCAGTAGCCGGGAGGGTAACTATGGCTACACCTTC | CASSREGNYGYTF
TRBJ2-5 | TRBV7-2 | TRBD1 | . | TGTGCCAGCAGCTTTGACAGGGGGCGGGAGACCCAGTACTTC | CASSFDRGRETQYF
TRBJ1-3 | TRBV9 | . | . | TGTGCCAGCAGCGTAGAGGCAGTAGGGGACTCTGGAAACACCATATATTTT | CASSVEAVGDSGNTIYF
TRBJ2-6 | TRBV7-6 | TRBD1 | . | TGTGCCAGCACCCTCGGACAGGGCGGAGTCCTGACTTTC | CASTLGQGGVLTF
TRBJ2-7 | TRBV6-1 | TRBD1 | . | TGTGCCAGCAGAGACCGGGACAGCCTCTCCTACGAGCAGTACTTC | CASRDRDSLSYEQYF
TRBJ1-2 | TRBV6-6 | TRBD1 | few | TGTGCCAGCAGTTACACGGGACAGGGTAATGGCTACACCTTC | CASSYTGQGNGYTF
TRBJ1-1 | TRBV10-2 | TRBD1 | . | TGCGCCAGCAGGACAGGGGTAGCGAACACTGAAGCTTTCTTT | CASRTGVANTEAFF
TRBJ1-5 | TRBV7-2 | TRBD1 | . | TGTGCCAGCAGCTTATCCCAGGGGGTTCAGCCCCAGCATTTT | CASSLSQGVQPQHF
TRBJ1-4 | TRBV28 | . | few | TGTGCCAGCAGTCAAGGGGCCGGAGTTGAAAAACTGTTTTTT | CASSQGAGVEKLFF
TRBJ2-1 | TRBV7-2 | . | . | TGTGCCAGCAGCTCCGAGGCGGGGCTTAGCAATGAGCAGTTCTTC | CASSSEAGLSNEQFF
TRBJ2-3 | TRBV19 | TRBD1 | . | TGTGCCAGCCGGACAGGGAGCACAGATACGCAGTATTTT | CASRTGSTDTQYF
TRBJ1-1 | TRBV19 | . | once | TGTGCCAGTAGTATATCGGGTGGGGCTGAAGCTTTCTTT | CASSISGGAEAFF
TRBJ1-1 | TRBV19 | . | once | TGTGCCAGTAGATGGCAGGGAGGGACTGAAGCTTTCTTT | CASRWQGGTEAFF
TRBJ1-3 | TRBV30 | . | . | TGTGCCTGGAGGCTAGCACGATCTGGAAACACCATATATTTT | CAWRLARSGNTIYF
TRBJ2-7 | TRBV6-6 | . | . | TGTGCCAGCAGCGACAGGCGCCCCCCCTACGAGCAGTACTTC | CASSDRRPPYEQYF
TRBJ2-1 | TRBV7-6 | TRBD1 | few | TGTGCCAGCAGCTCCACTCGGACAGGGAGCTCCTACAATGAGCAGTTCTTC | CASSSTRTGSSYNEQFF
TRBJ2-1 | TRBV4-1 | TRBD2 | . | TGCGCCAGCAGCCAAGATCCGGGGACTAGTGGGAATGAGCAGTTCTTC | CASSQDPGTSGNEQFF
TRBJ2-1 | TRBV6-1 | . | many | TGTGCCAGCAGTGCCGGGACGCCGCCCGCGCACGAGCAGTTCTTC | CASSAGTPPAHEQFF
TRBJ2-2 | TRBV5-6 | . | once | TGTGCCAGCAGCTTGCAGGGGCGCTCAAACACCGGGGAGCTGTTTTTT | CASSLQGRSNTGELFF
TRBJ2-7 | TRBV7-9 | . | . | TGTGCCAGCAGCTTAGCCCCCCGCTACGAGCAGTACTTC | CASSLAPRYEQYF
TRBJ1-2 | TRBV4-2 | . | . | TGTGCCAGCAGCCAAGACCCAGGCTATGGCTACACCTTC | CASSQDPGYGYTF
TRBJ1-5 | TRBV30 | . | few | TGTGCCTGGAGTGCCCAGAAGAGCAATCAGCCCCAGCATTTT | CAWSAQKSNQPQHF
TRBJ2-7 | TRBV5-1 | . | . | TGCGCCAGCAGCTGGGCGCTCGGGGCCTACGAGCAGTACTTC | CASSWALGAYEQYF
TRBJ1-2 | TRBV7-6 | . | . | TGTGCCAGCAGCTTAGCAGCGGACAGAAATAACTATGGCTACACCTTC | CASSLAADRNNYGYTF
TRBJ2-7 | TRBV7-2 | . | once | TGTGCCAGCAGCTCCGCCAGTAGTGGCGAGCAGTACTTC | CASSSASSGEQYF
TRBJ2-3 | TRBV7-3 | . | . | TGTGCCAGCAGCGCCTCGTGGGCTACTAGCACAGATACGCAGTATTTT | CASSASWATSTDTQYF
TRBJ1-6 | TRBV21-1 | . | . | TGTGCCAGCACCCCGGGACAGGGCCGATCACCCCTCCACTTT | CASTPGQGRSPLHF
TRBJ2-5 | TRBV4-2 | TRBD2 | . | TGTGCCAGCAGCCAAGGTACGGGAGGCGGACAAGAGACCCAGTACTTC | CASSQGTGGGQETQYF
TRBJ1-4 | TRBV6-1 | . | . | TGTGCCAGCATCCAGCGCTCAGCAACTAATGAAAAACTGTTTTTT | CASIQRSATNEKLFF
TRBJ2-1 | TRBV2 | TRBD1 | . | TGTGCCAGCAGTGAAATGGGACAGTACAATGAGCAGTTCTTC | CASSEMGQYNEQFF